The 8 T cell receptor beta chains below were found in one sample sequenced in a study of long-term antiretroviral therapy in people with HIV. Researchers report immunoSEQ v3.0 was run at survey level. Libraries were prepared by immunoSEQ multiplex PCR; TCRdb keeps only in-frame clonotypes and omits some of them. The data show about 35,000 clones, 70% to 90% seen once. The specimen was unsorted PBMCs, collected 2.2 years after starting antiretroviral therapy. The receptor source for this set is a man aged 18-30 years with HIV.

This rearrangement joins TRBV4-2 to TRBJ2-7; D gene ambiguous. The CDR3 contains 14 residues. Germline lookup yields CDR1 LGHNA and CDR2 YNFKEQ. V was clipped by 0 bases and J by 1 base, with 7 bases between them. The DNA of the CDR3 is TGTGCCAGCAGCCAAGATTGGCAGTCCTACGAGCAGTACTTC. Protein product: CASSQDWQSYEQYF.

This chain connects TRBV23-1 to TRBJ1-2; perhaps TRBD1 as D (5 bases). TRBV23-1 is an open reading frame whose function is uncertain. The CDR3 consists of 18 residues. The V end was cut by 3 bases, the J end by 2 bases, with 22 bases between. The CDR3 DNA is TGCGCCAGCAGTCATCCGGGACGCGAGGACGGCTCAAACTATGGCTACACCTTC. Its translation is CASSHPGREDGSNYGYTF.

This clone was observed once. CDR3 nucleotides: TGTGCCAGCACCTCACTCCAGGGGACGGGCACTGAAGCTTTCTTT. Encoded protein: CASTSLQGTGTEAFF. This chain connects TRBV27 to TRBJ1-1; D perhaps matches TRBD1 (6 bases). This CDR3 spans 15 amino acids. Trimming cost V 7 bases and J 4 bases, with 19 bases left between them. CDR1 is MNHEY, CDR2 SMNVEV, per germline (reference sequence).

This rearrangement joins TRBV29-1 to TRBJ2-7; 8 bases align to TRBD2. The CDR3 is 12 amino acids. The V segment lost 4 bases and the J segment 4 bases; nucleotides outside the gene matches: 3. Per the germline V gene, CDR1 is SQVTM and CDR2 is ANQGSEA. The CDR3 here is CSVVTSGYEQYF. The DNA of the CDR3 is TGCAGCGTTGTAACTAGCGGATACGAGCAGTACTTC.

This clone occurred once. The chain is built from TRBV6-1 and TRBJ2-7; D is uncertain. Germline values: CDR1 MNHNS, CDR2 SASEGT. The CDR3 length is 14 residues. V gave up 2 bases and J gave up 0 bases, with 8 bases separating them. For the CDR3, the DNA is TGTGCCAGCAGTGAAATTTTACTCTCCTACGAGCAGTACTTC. Amino acid sequence: CASSEILLSYEQYF.

The rearrangement uses TRBV19 and TRBJ2-7, with 11 bases identical to TRBD1. Germline lookup yields CDR1 LNHDA and CDR2 SQIVND (reference sequence). This CDR3 is 15 amino acids long. Trimming removed 5 bases from V and 1 base from J; junction bases left unmatched: 4. The CDR3 sequence: CASSAGQGASYEQYF. Written as DNA, the CDR3 is TGTGCCAGTAGTGCTGGACAGGGGGCATCCTACGAGCAGTACTTC.

This clone was detected once. The CDR3 is CASSQRTGGPYEQYF. The CDR3 nucleotides read TGCGCCAGCAGCCAAAGGACAGGGGGGCCCTACGAGCAGTACTTC. The V gene is TRBV4-1, the J gene TRBJ2-7; 10 bases map to TRBD1. CDR1 and CDR2 from the germline V gene are MGHRA and YSYEKL. The V and J ends lost 2 bases and 2 bases, in that order; junction bases with no gene match: 3. The CDR3 runs to 15 residues.

The V and J genes are TRBV15 and TRBJ1-3; D not resolved. CDR1 and CDR2 (germline): LNHNV, YYDKDF (reference sequence). Between the trimmed V and J ends, which lost 0 bases and 7 bases, there was a span of 10 bases. The CDR3 has 14 amino acids. The CDR3 loop reads CATSREQFRNTIYF. The CDR3 nucleotides read TGTGCCACCAGCAGAGAACAGTTCAGGAACACCATATATTTT.